This TCR beta chain was observed in a study of blood T cell repertoires in COVID-19. Looking at the study overall: Samples of COVID-19 (acute and convalescent) were obtained from the United States, Italy and Spain.

TCRdb keeps only in-frame clones here, not all; method: immunoSEQ multiplex PCR. The table lists about 63,000 clones, approximately 92% of them singletons. Per the germline V gene, CDR1 is LNHDA and CDR2 is SQIVND (reference sequence). V shed 3 bases and J shed 6 bases, with 12 bases lying between them. The CDR3 totals 13 residues. The TCR was taken from a man aged 45-60 years with active COVID-19. The chain uses TRBV19 and TRBJ2-7; D may be TRBD2 (6 bases). The source material was peripheral blood. The CDR3 is CASSMGGSGEQYF. The CDR3 coding sequence is TGTGCCAGTAGTATGGGAGGATCGGGCGAGCAGTACTTC.